This TCR beta chain stems from a study of OX40 agonist ivuxolimab in advanced cancers. The CDR3 contains 15 residues. The V end was cut by 7 bases, the J end by 0 bases, with 16 bases between. Per germline, CDR1 MNHEY and CDR2 SMNVEV (reference sequence). TCRdb's table, derived via immunoSEQ multiplex PCR, lists solely in-frame clones and lacks some. The data contain under 65,000 clones, about 86% of them singletons. V is TRBV27 and J is TRBJ2-7; D is possibly TRBD1 (5 bases). Source: CD4+ or CD8+ T cells sorted from blood, taken in a trial of the OX40 agonist ivuxolimab. The clonotype was recovered from an adult with an advanced solid tumor such as melanoma, head and neck, liver or kidney cancer. The CDR3 DNA follows: TGTGCCAGCACCACCAGGGCCTACCCCTCCTACGAGCAGTACTTC. Amino acid sequence: CASTTRAYPSYEQYF.